This T cell receptor beta chain was found in a study of blood T cell repertoires in COVID-19. About the study: Specimens from acute and convalescent COVID-19 originated in the United States, Italy and Spain. Sources were T cells, B-cell-depleted T cells, or PBMCs; the material itself was cDNA or gDNA.

This clone has a single count. In the source study's methods: Reference gene primer amplification gave nucleated cell count estimates. TCRdb's table, derived via immunoSEQ multiplex PCR, lists solely in-frame clones and lacks some. V, J and clone size are taken as reported in that table, and D and trimming were inferred from the DNA itself. Counted here are 250,000 to 350,000 clones, around 85% occurring once; the ten biggest clones make up more than 1.4%. This sequence originates from a human donor with COVID-19, enrolled during active disease. The donor label of this sample is uncertain. Source material: peripheral blood.

The CDR3 spells CAVTSAPLGELFF. The CDR3 DNA reads TGTGCCGTTACTAGCGCCCCTCTGGGGGAGCTGTTTTTT. The gene calls are TRBV12-3 or TRBV12-4 and TRBJ2-2; 7 bases align to TRBD2. There are 13 residues in the CDR3. With 11 bases clipped from V and 8 bases from J, the junction kept 11 bases outside the gene matches.